These T cell receptor beta chains were read from a single sample in a study of CD8+CD57+ T cells in acquired aplastic anemia. TCRdb called the reads again in MiXCR, with one record for every CDR3 protein. The sample includes 400,000 to 600,000 distinct CDR3 sequences, around 32% of them seen just once. Sequenced material: sorted CD4+, CD8+, or CD8+CD57+ T cells (not recorded which) from PBMCs. These receptors were taken from a human donor with aplastic anemia. Each CDR3 is given with its conserved first and last residue. Each record gives: CDR3 length, D gene, clone size, V gene, J gene, CDR3 DNA, CDR3 protein. The D gene is left open where the match is weak. For some rows the clone size is stated as once, few or many, or as a class when expanded; others skip it.

14,-,-,TRBV7-2,TRBJ2-5,TGTGCCAGCAGCTCGAGGGGGGTATCGGAGACCCAGTACTTC,CASSSRGVSETQYF
14,TRBD2,few,TRBV5-4,TRBJ2-1,TGTGCCAGCAGCTCGGGACTAAATCTGGATGAGCAGTTCTTC,CASSSGLNLDEQFF
16,-,-,TRBV25-1,TRBJ2-1,TGTGCCAGCAGTTCCCCCCGCGGTAACACCTACAATGAGCAGTTCTTC,CASSSPRGNTYNEQFF
16,TRBD1,-,TRBV9,TRBJ1-4,TGTGCCAGCAGCGTAGCTAACAGGGGATCGGGTGGAAAACTGTTTTTT,CASSVANRGSGGKLFF
15,-,many,TRBV7-2,TRBJ2-7,TGTGCCAGCAGCTTAGATGTCAGTTCCTCCTACGAGCAGTACTTC,CASSLDVSSSYEQYF
11,-,-,TRBV7-8,TRBJ2-7,TGTGCCAGCAGCTTACCCGCCGGGCAGTACTTC,CASSLPAGQYF
16,-,-,TRBV4-2,TRBJ2-1,TGTGCCAGCAGCCAAGTCGGGGGTTGGGCCGGGGGTGAGCAGTTCTTC,CASSQVGGWAGGEQFF
11,-,-,TRBV20-1,TRBJ2-7,TGCAGTGCTAGAGATGGGCGGGGAGAGTACTTC,CSARDGRGEYF
12,TRBD2,once,TRBV7-6,TRBJ2-1,TGTGCCAGCAGCTTTTTAGCGGGGGAGCAGTTCTTC,CASSFLAGEQFF
15,-,few,TRBV11-2,TRBJ2-3,TGTGCCAGCAGCTTATTAACCCCCATGGAGGATACGCAGTATTTT,CASSLLTPMEDTQYF
12,TRBD2,-,TRBV20-1,TRBJ2-7,TGCAGTGCTTTGACTAGCGGTTGGGAGCAGTACTTC,CSALTSGWEQYF
13,-,-,TRBV5-1,TRBJ2-7,TGCGCCAGCAGCCCTACAGGGTTCGACGAGCAGTACTTC,CASSPTGFDEQYF
13,TRBD1,few,TRBV24-1,TRBJ1-2,TGTGCCAGCAGAGGACAGGCCCAAACAGGCTACACCTTC,CASRGQAQTGYTF
15,-,many,TRBV20-1,TRBJ1-5,TGCAGTGCTCCGCCTCCCGAGGCCCCCAATCAGCCCCAGCATTTT,CSAPPPEAPNQPQHF
10,-,-,TRBV30,TRBJ1-2,TGTGCCGCCTATAAGTATGGCTACACCTTC,CAAYKYGYTF
16,-,-,TRBV29-1,TRBJ1-6,TGCAGCTTAGCGGTTAGGGTGCGAGACGGGGTTTCACCCCTCCACTTT,CSLAVRVRDGVSPLHF
15,-,many,TRBV10-3,TRBJ2-3,TGTGCCATCAGTGAGTCGACCGCCTTCGGGGGAACGCAGTATTTT,CAISESTAFGGTQYF
14,-,many,TRBV20-1,TRBJ1-2,TGCAGTGCTAGAGAAGACCCCGTCACTTATGGCTACACCTTC,CSAREDPVTYGYTF
15,TRBD2,many,TRBV19,TRBJ2-5,TGTGCCAGTAGTCGTGTAGCGGGAGATCAAGAGACCCAGTACTTC,CASSRVAGDQETQYF
14,TRBD1,-,TRBV24-1,TRBJ1-5,TGTGCCACCAGTGATGAAGGGGGCAGGCAGCCCCAGCATTTT,CATSDEGGRQPQHF
15,TRBD1,few,TRBV5-1,TRBJ1-1,TGCGCCAGCAGCGCAGGGGGCGCGGGGAACACTGAAGCTTTCTTT,CASSAGGAGNTEAFF
13,-,-,TRBV15,TRBJ2-3,TGTGCCACCAGCCCAGGGTACACAGATACGCAGTATTTT,CATSPGYTDTQYF
19,TRBD1,many,TRBV2,TRBJ1-6,TGTGCCAGCAGTGGCCGTAGGGACAGGGGTACCGATGTTCTTGCACCCCTCCACTTT,CASSGRRDRGTDVLAPLHF
13,-,many,TRBV7-2,TRBJ2-2,TGTGCCAGCAGCCTACAAGGAACCGGGGAGCTGTTTTTT,CASSLQGTGELFF
14,-,few,TRBV7-2,TRBJ1-1,TGTGCCAGCAGCTTTAGGCCGGGGGACACTGAAGCTTTCTTT,CASSFRPGDTEAFF
14,TRBD2,few,TRBV4-2,TRBJ2-3,TGTGCCAGCAGCCAAGCGGGGGGGCAAGATACGCAGTATTTT,CASSQAGGQDTQYF
13,-,many,TRBV6-1,TRBJ1-2,TGTGCCAGCAGGCCGGGACGGAACTATGGCTACACCTTC,CASRPGRNYGYTF
15,-,many,TRBV19,TRBJ1-2,TGTGCCAGTACTCTGGACAGAAACGTGAACTATGGCTACACCTTC,CASTLDRNVNYGYTF
14,-,many,TRBV29-1,TRBJ1-3,TGCAGCGTTGTGAGGGGGAGCTCTGGAAACACCATATATTTT,CSVVRGSSGNTIYF
13,TRBD1,many,TRBV19,TRBJ1-1,TGTGCCAGCAGTGACAGGGTGAACACTGAAGCTTTCTTT,CASSDRVNTEAFF
12,TRBD1,-,TRBV6-1,TRBJ2-7,TGTGCCAGCAGTGAAGGGGACAGGGGGCGAAACTTC,CASSEGDRGRNF
13,-,-,TRBV18,TRBJ1-2,TGTGCCAGCTCACCAAAACAGAACTATGGCTACACCTTC,CASSPKQNYGYTF
15,TRBD1,-,TRBV24-1,TRBJ1-6,TGTGCTTCAATTACCGGGACAGGGGAAATGTCACCCCTCCACTTT,CASITGTGEMSPLHF
14,-,many,TRBV5-1,TRBJ2-7,TGCGCCAGCAGCTATAGACAGGAACATGCCGAGCAGTACTTC,CASSYRQEHAEQYF
13,-,-,TRBV7-7,TRBJ2-7,TGTGCTAGCAGTCCAGCTTGGGGCTACGAGCAGTACTTC,CASSPAWGYEQYF
15,-,many,TRBV2,TRBJ1-6,TGTGCCAGCAGTGAAGAAGGGGCGGCCCGGACCACCCTCCACTTT,CASSEEGAARTTLHF